These 11 T cell receptor beta chains share one sample of origin, sequenced in a study of T-cell memory formation after mild COVID-19. TCRdb reprocessed the 5' RACE reads with MiXCR, giving one entry per CDR3 protein. Found here are some 330,000 distinct CDR3 sequences, under 25% of them singletons; the top ten hold around 12%. What was sequenced was PBMCs or a T cell subset sorted from them (not recorded which). The receptors derive from an adult woman who had mild COVID-19 (a few samples of this study predate the infection). Cell type and time point are not known.

This rearrangement joins TRBV20-1 to TRBJ2-3; possibly TRBD2 for D (7 bases). The germline gives CDR1 DFQATT, CDR2 SNEGSKA (reference sequence). The CDR3 length is 20 residues. Trimming pared 2 bases from V and 0 bases from J, leaving 27 bases between. DNA for the CDR3: TGCAGTGCTAGAAACCGCAACAGGGTACTTGGGACTACTAGCACAGATACGCAGTATTTT. Translation: CSARNRNRVLGTTSTDTQYF.

There are a few counts of this clonotype. This chain uses TRBV19 with TRBJ2-1; tentatively, D is TRBD2 (6 bases). The germline V gene has CDR1 LNHDA and CDR2 SQIVND (reference sequence). The germline V and J ends were trimmed by 3 bases and 7 bases, with 13 bases remaining between them. The CDR3 is made up of 14 amino acids. This CDR3 is CASSIDGRGNEQFF. The CDR3 coding sequence is TGTGCCAGTAGTATTGACGGGCGGGGTAATGAGCAGTTCTTC.

The V and J genes are TRBV3-1 and TRBJ2-2; possible D gene TRBD1, 5 bases. Germline V lookup: CDR1 LGHDT, CDR2 YNNKEL (reference sequence). Trimming left V 1 base short and J 5 bases short, with 8 bases between. This CDR3 spans 14 amino acids. As DNA, the CDR3 is TGTGCCAGCAGCCAAGGGTCAGGGACCGGGGAGCTGTTTTTT. Translation gives CASSQGSGTGELFF.

This clonotype was detected only a few times. This chain uses TRBV5-1 with TRBJ2-7; D gene uncertain. V was trimmed by 0 bases and J by 4 bases, leaving 11 bases between them. The length of the CDR3 is 14 residues. In germline, CDR1 is SGHRS, CDR2 YFSETQ. The CDR3 nucleotides read TGCGCCAGCAGCTTGGACGGCGGCAGGTACGAGCAGTACTTC. It encodes CASSLDGGRYEQYF.

This clonotype occurred a few times. The genes are TRBV11-2 and TRBJ1-2; unclear D gene. V lost 5 bases, J lost 8 bases, and 15 bases lay in between. CDR1 is SGHAT and CDR2 is FQNNGV in the germline V gene. The CDR3 length is 13 residues. Here the CDR3 reads CASSNRAPRGYTF. The CDR3 DNA follows: TGTGCCAGCAGCAACCGGGCACCAAGGGGCTACACCTTC.

Only a few counts were recorded for this clonotype. The chain links TRBV7-7 to TRBJ2-5; 8 bases map to TRBD1. Trimming removed 5 bases from V and 4 bases from J; junction bases left unmatched: 9. Germline CDR1 and CDR2: SSHAT and FNYEAQ (reference sequence). The CDR3 covers 15 residues. CDR3 DNA sequence: TGTGCCAGCAGCCTAACAGGGGGAGGAGCAGAGACCCAGTACTTC. It codes for CASSLTGGGAETQYF.

The chain couples TRBV15 to TRBJ2-5; 9 bases align to TRBD2. Unmatched junction bases numbered 12, after V lost 8 bases and J lost 5 bases. Germline V gene data show CDR1 as LNHNV and CDR2 as YYDKDF (reference sequence). The CDR3 extends over 15 amino acids. The CDR3 reads CATLMSGRPPETQYF. The CDR3 bases are TGTGCCACCCTTATGAGCGGGAGGCCCCCGGAGACCCAGTACTTC.

The rearrangement joins TRBV6-2 or TRBV6-3 to TRBJ2-1, with 13 bases identical to TRBD2. Germline-derived CDR1 and CDR2 are MNHEY and SVGEGT. The V gene end was trimmed by 10 bases and the J gene end by 8 bases; junction bases not matched to a gene: 8. The CDR3 sequence is 14 residues long. The CDR3 nucleotides are TGTGCCACGCAACTAGCGGGAGGGCCCTATGAGCAGTTCTTC. Translating it yields CATQLAGGPYEQFF.

This chain connects TRBV18 to TRBJ2-3, with D perhaps matching TRBD1 or TRBD2 (5 bases each). The ends were cut back, 6 bases at V and 4 bases at J, with 20 bases in the middle. The V gene's germline CDR1 is KGHSH and CDR2 LQKENI. The CDR3 runs 16 residues. CDR3 in amino acids: CASSPTRRQSPDTQYF. CDR3 nucleotide sequence: TGTGCCAGCTCCCCCACTAGACGACAGAGCCCAGATACGCAGTATTTT.

This clonotype was recorded a few times. This sequence joins TRBV29-1 and TRBJ1-1, with unresolved D. Per the germline V gene, CDR1 is SQVTM and CDR2 is ANQGSEA. This CDR3 comprises 14 residues. Trimming left V 3 bases short and J 6 bases short, with 17 bases between. The CDR3 sequence is CSVESPGRASEAFF. CDR3 nucleotide sequence: TGCAGCGTTGAGTCCCCGGGGAGAGCATCTGAAGCTTTCTTT.

The chain combines TRBV10-3 with TRBJ2-3; D is undetermined. This CDR3 has 16 amino acids. Germline V CDR1 and CDR2: ENHRY, SYGVKD. The V gene lost 0 bases and the J gene lost 0 bases, with 10 bases spanning the gap. The CDR3 is CAISESFLQSTDTQYF. CDR3 in DNA: TGTGCCATCAGTGAGTCGTTCCTCCAAAGCACAGATACGCAGTATTTT.